Below, 12 T cell receptor beta chains from the same sample are listed, as sequenced in a study of cytomegalovirus exposure and HLA in healthy donors. 13 Jbeta primers and 60 Vbeta primers were used for the PCR. The repertoire was sequenced with immunoSEQ multiplex PCR; TCRdb's copy has only in-frame clones and lacks some. Here the sample spans 150,000 to 200,000 clones, 68% being singletons. The sequenced sample was PBMCs. These receptors all come from a woman aged 40-49 years in good health and CMV-seropositive.

Note on this clone: The sample has other DNA sequences that encode this CDR3 too. The chain joins TRBV28 to TRBJ1-2; the D is unclear. The V and J ends lost 3 bases and 2 bases respectively, with 7 bases between them. The length of the CDR3 is 13 residues. The V gene's germline CDR1 is MDHEN and CDR2 SYDVKM. CDR3 nucleotide sequence: TGTGCCAGCAGTTTGGGCAGAAACTATGGCTACACCTTC. Its translation is CASSLGRNYGYTF.

The V gene is TRBV4-1, the J gene TRBJ2-5, with 12 bases lining up with TRBD1. Germline V gene lookup returns CDR1 MGHRA and CDR2 YSYEKL. The length of the CDR3 is 18 residues. Trimming at V came to 1 base and at J to 6 bases, leaving 12 bases not matched to a gene. CDR3 in amino acids: CASSQAHLGTGGEKTQYF. The CDR3 nucleotides are TGCGCCAGCAGCCAAGCTCACCTCGGGACAGGGGGCGAAAAGACCCAGTACTTC.

This chain links TRBV10-3 with TRBJ2-3; the match to TRBD2 covers 8 bases. From germline, CDR1 is ENHRY and CDR2 SYGVKD. This CDR3 comprises 16 residues. The junction had 10 bases not matched to a gene; V was cut back by 5 bases and J by 3 bases. The CDR3: CAISPSSGTLTDTQYF. Written as DNA, the CDR3 is TGTGCCATCAGTCCTAGTAGCGGGACCTTAACAGATACGCAGTATTTT.

This clone was detected a few times. The chain uses TRBV19 and TRBJ2-2; 7 bases agree with TRBD1. The CDR3 spans 14 residues. The ends lost 6 bases at V and 7 bases at J; junction bases unmatched: 8. The V gene's germline CDR1 is LNHDA and CDR2 SQIVND (reference sequence). The CDR3 nucleotides are TGTGCCAGTAGCAAGACAGGGACGAGCGGGGAGCTGTTTTTT. It translates to CASSKTGTSGELFF.

This sequence joins TRBV6-1 and TRBJ2-2; no firm D call. The CDR3 spans 13 residues. Per germline, CDR1 MNHNS and CDR2 SASEGT. V lost 7 bases and J lost 7, with 13 bases in between. CDR3 sequence: CASIHNTGGELFF. CDR3 nucleotides: TGTGCCAGCATACATAATACGGGCGGGGAGCTGTTTTTT.

The chain recombines TRBV29-1 with TRBJ1-1; the D gene is possibly TRBD1 (6 bases). The CDR3 contains 12 residues. CDR1 and CDR2 (germline): SQVTM, ANQGSEA. V was cut by 6 bases and J by 7 bases, with 15 bases left in between. The CDR3 nucleotides read TGCAGCGTATACTCAGGGGCGAATGAAGCTTTCTTT. Amino acid sequence: CSVYSGANEAFF.

The genes are TRBV12-5 and TRBJ1-2; 8 bases fit TRBD1. Germline-derived CDR1 and CDR2 are LGHNT and FRNRAP. The junction had 11 bases not matched to a gene; V was cut back by 7 bases and J by 7 bases. This CDR3 contains 14 residues. The CDR3 loop reads CASDQGQGGFGYTF. CDR3 DNA sequence: TGTGCTAGTGACCAAGGACAGGGCGGCTTTGGCTACACCTTC.

The rearrangement uses TRBV2 and TRBJ2-1; D is unresolved. The V gene's germline CDR1 is SNHLY and CDR2 FYNNEI. CDR3 length: 14 residues. Trimming left V 0 bases short and J 1 base short, with 4 bases between. DNA of the CDR3: TGTGCCAGCAGTGAAGCGCTATCCTACAATGAGCAGTTCTTC. It translates to CASSEALSYNEQFF.

This clone was seen only once. This chain connects TRBV7-9 to TRBJ2-1; tentative D call: TRBD1 (6 bases). The CDR3 runs 13 residues. Trimming stripped 5 bases from V and 7 bases from J, with 12 bases between. Germline loops: CDR1 SEHNR, CDR2 FQNEAQ (reference sequence). CDR3 sequence: CASSIHRENEQFF. Written as DNA, the CDR3 is TGTGCCAGCAGCATACACAGGGAGAATGAGCAGTTCTTC.

This clone occurred a few times. The rearrangement uses TRBV6-5 and TRBJ2-4; 8 bases map to TRBD1. The CDR3 loop spans 13 amino acids. Germline V gene data show CDR1 as MNHEY and CDR2 as SVGAGI. V shed 0 bases, J shed 13 bases, and the junction held 5 bases outside the gene matches. The CDR3 coding sequence is TGTGCCAGCAGTTACTCGACAGGGGATGTCCAGTACTTC. Amino acid sequence: CASSYSTGDVQYF.

This clone has a handful of counts. The V gene is TRBV4-1, the J gene TRBJ2-3; D call uncertain. V lost 1 base to trimming and J lost 2 bases, with 4 bases between them. The germline gives CDR1 MGHRA, CDR2 YSYEKL. This CDR3 has 13 residues. DNA for the CDR3: TGCGCCAGCAGCCAAGTAGCCACAGATACGCAGTATTTT. Residues: CASSQVATDTQYF.

The rearrangement joins TRBV28 to TRBJ1-4; D unresolved. V was shortened by 3 bases and J by 8 bases, with 7 bases between the two germline ends. Germline loops: CDR1 MDHEN, CDR2 SYDVKM. This CDR3 region has 12 residues. This CDR3 is CASSFLSEKLFF. CDR3 DNA: TGTGCCAGCAGTTTCCTAAGCGAAAAACTGTTTTTT. Filled out from reference TRBV28 and TRBJ1-4, the complete variable domain reads DVKVTQSSRYLVKRTGEKVFLECVQDMDHENMFWYRQDPGLGLRLIYFSYDVKMKEKGDIPEGYSVSREKKERFSLILESASTNQTSMYLCASSFLSEKLFFGSGTQLSVL.